This paragraph covers one T cell receptor beta chain sequence. As yet, its antigen is unknown. CDR1 and CDR2 from the germline V gene are SGDLS and YYNGEE. CDR3 length: 16 amino acids. After removal of 3 bases from V and 2 bases from J, the junction contained 6 bases not matched to a gene. The sample comes from a study of shared clonotypes between healthy human individuals. General study findings and limits: In the sorted subsets, rarefaction showed sequencing was incomplete despite large depth. Clonotypes that were shared across a few donors made up about 5.1% of naive CD4 clonotypes. Only blood was sampled; tissue repertoires likely differ. How much donors shared clonotypes was expected to be affected by sequencing depth.

Clones were read by immunoSEQ multiplex PCR, and TCRdb kept only the in-frame ones, dropping some. The sample includes 1.6 million or so clones, roughly 96% of them seen just once. The specimen was naive CD4+ T cells sorted from blood. Specified subset: CD45RA+ positively selected. This receptor was obtained from a young man in good health. The rearrangement joins TRBV9 to TRBJ2-1; TRBD1 matches 9 bases. CDR3 DNA sequence: TGTGCCAGCAGCGAGAGCGGGACAGGGACCTACAATGAGCAGTTCTTC. It yields the protein CASSESGTGTYNEQFF.